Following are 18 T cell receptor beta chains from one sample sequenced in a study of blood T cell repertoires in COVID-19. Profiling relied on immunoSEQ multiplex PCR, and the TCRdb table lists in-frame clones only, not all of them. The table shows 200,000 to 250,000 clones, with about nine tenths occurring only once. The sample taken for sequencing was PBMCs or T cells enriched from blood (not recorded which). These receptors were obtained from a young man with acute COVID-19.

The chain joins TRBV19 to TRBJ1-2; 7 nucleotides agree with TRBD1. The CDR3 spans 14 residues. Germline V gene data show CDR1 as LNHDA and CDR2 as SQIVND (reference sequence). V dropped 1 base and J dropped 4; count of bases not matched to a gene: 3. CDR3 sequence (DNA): TGTGCCAGTAGTATAGCGAACAGGGGCTATGGCTACACCTTC. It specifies CASSIANRGYGYTF.

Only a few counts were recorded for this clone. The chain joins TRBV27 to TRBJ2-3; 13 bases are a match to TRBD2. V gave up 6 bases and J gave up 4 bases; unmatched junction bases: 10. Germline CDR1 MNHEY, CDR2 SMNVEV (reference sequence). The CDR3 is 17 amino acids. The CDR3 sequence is CASSLGLAGKFPDTQYF. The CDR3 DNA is TGTGCCAGCAGCTTGGGACTAGCGGGGAAATTTCCAGATACGCAGTATTTT.

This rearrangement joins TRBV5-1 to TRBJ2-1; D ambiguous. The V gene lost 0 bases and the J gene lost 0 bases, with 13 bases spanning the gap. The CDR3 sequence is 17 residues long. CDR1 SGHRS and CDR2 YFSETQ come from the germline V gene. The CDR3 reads CASSLEPSRSSYNEQFF. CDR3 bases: TGCGCCAGCAGCTTGGAGCCGAGTAGGAGCTCCTACAATGAGCAGTTCTTC.

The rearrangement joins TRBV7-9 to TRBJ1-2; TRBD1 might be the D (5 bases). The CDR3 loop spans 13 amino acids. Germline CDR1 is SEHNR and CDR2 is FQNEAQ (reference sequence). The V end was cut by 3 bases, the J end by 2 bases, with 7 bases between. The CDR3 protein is CASSFGGNYGYTF. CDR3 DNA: TGTGCCAGCAGCTTCGGGGGGAACTATGGCTACACCTTC.

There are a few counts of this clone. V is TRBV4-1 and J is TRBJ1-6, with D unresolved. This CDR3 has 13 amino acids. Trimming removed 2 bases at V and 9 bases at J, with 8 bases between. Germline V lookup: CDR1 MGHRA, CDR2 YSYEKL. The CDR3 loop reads CASSQSGASPLHF. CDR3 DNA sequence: TGCGCCAGCAGCCAATCGGGAGCTTCACCCCTCCACTTT.

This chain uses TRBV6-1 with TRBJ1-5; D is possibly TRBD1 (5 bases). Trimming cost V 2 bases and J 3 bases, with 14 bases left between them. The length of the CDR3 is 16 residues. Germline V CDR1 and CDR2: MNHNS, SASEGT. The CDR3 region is CASSERDWQSNQPQHF. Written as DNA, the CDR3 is TGTGCCAGCAGTGAAAGGGACTGGCAGTCCAATCAGCCCCAGCATTTT.

The CDR3 DNA follows: TGCGCCAGCAGCTCGGGACTCATGGAGACCCAGTACTTC. This sequence encodes CASSSGLMETQYF. The V gene is TRBV5-1, the J gene TRBJ2-5, with D perhaps TRBD2 (6 bases). V was trimmed by 3 bases and J by 5 bases, leaving 11 bases between them. Per the germline V gene, CDR1 is SGHRS and CDR2 is YFSETQ. The CDR3 spans 13 residues. The full variable domain, completed using reference TRBV5-1 and TRBJ2-5, is KAGVTQTPRYLIKTRGQQVTLSCSPISGHRSVSWYQQTPGQGLQFLFEYFSETQRNKGNFPGRFSGRQFSNSRSEMNVSTLELGDSALYLCASSSGLMETQYFGPGTRLLVL.

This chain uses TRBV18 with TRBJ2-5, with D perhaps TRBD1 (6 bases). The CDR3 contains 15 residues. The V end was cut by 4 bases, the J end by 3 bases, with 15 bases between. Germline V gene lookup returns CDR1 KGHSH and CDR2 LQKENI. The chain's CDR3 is CASSLPGAGEETQYF. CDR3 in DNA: TGTGCCAGCTCACTCCCCGGGGCAGGGGAAGAGACCCAGTACTTC.

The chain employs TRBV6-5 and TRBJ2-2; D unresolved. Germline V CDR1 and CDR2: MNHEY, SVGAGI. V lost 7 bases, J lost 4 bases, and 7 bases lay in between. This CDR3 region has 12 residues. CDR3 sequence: CASTAGTGELFF. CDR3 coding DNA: TGTGCCAGCACCGCCGGCACCGGGGAGCTGTTTTTT.

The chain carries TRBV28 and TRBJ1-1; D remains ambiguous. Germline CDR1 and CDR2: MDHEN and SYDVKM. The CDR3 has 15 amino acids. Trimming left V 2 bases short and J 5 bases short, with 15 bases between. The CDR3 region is CASSLIKLGGTEAFF. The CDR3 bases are TGTGCCAGCAGTTTAATCAAACTTGGCGGGACTGAAGCTTTCTTT.

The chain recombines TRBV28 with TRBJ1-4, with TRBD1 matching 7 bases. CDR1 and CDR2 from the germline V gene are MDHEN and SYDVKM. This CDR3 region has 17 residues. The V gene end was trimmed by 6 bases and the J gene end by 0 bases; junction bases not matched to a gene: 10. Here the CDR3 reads CASRKFGTDATNEKLFF. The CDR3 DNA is TGTGCCAGCAGGAAATTCGGGACAGACGCAACTAATGAAAAACTGTTTTTT.

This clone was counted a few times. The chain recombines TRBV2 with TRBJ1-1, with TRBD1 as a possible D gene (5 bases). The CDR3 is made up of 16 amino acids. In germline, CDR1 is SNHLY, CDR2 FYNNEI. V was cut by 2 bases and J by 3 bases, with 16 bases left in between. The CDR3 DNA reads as TGTGCCAGCAGTGAAATTCGGGCCGGGGGGGACACTGAAGCTTTCTTT. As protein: CASSEIRAGGDTEAFF.

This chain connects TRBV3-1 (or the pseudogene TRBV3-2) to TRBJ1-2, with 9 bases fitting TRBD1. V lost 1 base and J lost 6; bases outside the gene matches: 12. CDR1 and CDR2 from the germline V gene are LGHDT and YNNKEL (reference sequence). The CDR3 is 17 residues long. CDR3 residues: CASSQGSGTGRNDGYTF. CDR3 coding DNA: TGTGCCAGCAGCCAAGGGTCCGGGACAGGGAGGAATGATGGCTACACCTTC.

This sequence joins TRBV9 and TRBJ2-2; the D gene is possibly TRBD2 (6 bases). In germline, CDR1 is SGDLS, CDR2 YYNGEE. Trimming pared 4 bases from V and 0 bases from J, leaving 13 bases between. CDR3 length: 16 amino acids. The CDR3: CASSLGTGPNTGELFF. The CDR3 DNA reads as TGTGCCAGCAGCTTAGGGACTGGACCGAACACCGGGGAGCTGTTTTTT.

In nucleotides, the CDR3 is TGTGCCAGCAGCTTAGAGTCGGGAGAGCGAACAGATACGCAGTATTTT. Its translation: CASSLESGERTDTQYF. The chain links TRBV7-2 to TRBJ2-3; the D gene is possibly TRBD2 (6 bases). The ends were cut back, 1 base at V and 3 bases at J, with 14 bases in the middle. There are 16 residues in the CDR3. Germline-derived CDR1 and CDR2 are SGHTA and FQGNSA.

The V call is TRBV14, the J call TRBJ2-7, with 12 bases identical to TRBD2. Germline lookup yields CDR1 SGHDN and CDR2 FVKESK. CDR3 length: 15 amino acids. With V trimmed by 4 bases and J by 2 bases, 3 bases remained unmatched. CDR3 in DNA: TGTGCCAGCAGCCGGACTAGCGGGATAACCTACGAGCAGTACTTC. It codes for CASSRTSGITYEQYF.

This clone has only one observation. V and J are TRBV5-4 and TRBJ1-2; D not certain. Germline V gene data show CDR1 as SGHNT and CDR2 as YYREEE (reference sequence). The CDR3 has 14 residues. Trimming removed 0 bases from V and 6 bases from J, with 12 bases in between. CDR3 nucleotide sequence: TGTGCCAGCAGCTTGGGGCCGGGATCAAATGGCTACACCTTC. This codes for CASSLGPGSNGYTF.

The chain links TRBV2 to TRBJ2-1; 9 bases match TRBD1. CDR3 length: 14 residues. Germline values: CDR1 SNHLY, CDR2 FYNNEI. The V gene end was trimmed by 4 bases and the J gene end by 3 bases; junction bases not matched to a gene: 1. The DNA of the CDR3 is TGTGCCAGCAGTGTGGGACAGGGCTACAATGAGCAGTTCTTC. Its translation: CASSVGQGYNEQFF.